The clone carrying this T cell receptor (beta chain) was found once. Authors' analysis steps: Amplification with reference gene primers provided the estimates of nucleated cell counts. The data were produced by immunoSEQ multiplex PCR, yet TCRdb's version contains in-frame clones alone and is incomplete. The V and J calls and the clone size are those of that table, but D and trimming were determined from the DNA. Of 200,000 to 300,000 clones listed, approximately 85% are singletons. The entry originates in a study of blood T cell repertoires in COVID-19. Germline V gene data show CDR1 as SGHTS and CDR2 as YDEGEE. V lost 3 bases and J lost 7; bases outside the gene matches: 9. This CDR3 is 15 amino acids long.

The clonotype was recovered from a woman aged 70-85 years with acute or convalescent COVID-19. This sequence joins TRBV5-8 and TRBJ1-4; 7 bases line up with TRBD1. The sequenced material came from peripheral blood. The CDR3 DNA follows: TGTGCCAGCAGCTCACAGGGGCTCGCGAGTGAAAAACTGTTTTTT. Translated, it gives CASSSQGLASEKLFF.